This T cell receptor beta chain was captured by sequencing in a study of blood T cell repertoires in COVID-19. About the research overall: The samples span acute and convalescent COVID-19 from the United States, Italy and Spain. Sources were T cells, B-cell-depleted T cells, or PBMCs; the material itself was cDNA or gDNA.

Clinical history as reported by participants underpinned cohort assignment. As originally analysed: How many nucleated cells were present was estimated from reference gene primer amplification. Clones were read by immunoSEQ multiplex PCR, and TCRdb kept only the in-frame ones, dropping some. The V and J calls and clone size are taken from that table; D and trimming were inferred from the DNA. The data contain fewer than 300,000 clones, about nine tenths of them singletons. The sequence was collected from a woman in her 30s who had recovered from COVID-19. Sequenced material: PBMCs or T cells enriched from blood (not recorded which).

The DNA of the CDR3 is TGCGCCAGCAGCTTGGCGGTAGACAGTCTCTCTGGAAACACCATATATTTT. Translation: CASSLAVDSLSGNTIYF. The rearrangement links TRBV5-1 to TRBJ1-3; a possible D gene is TRBD1 (5 bases). The CDR3 consists of 17 residues. Trimming cost V 0 bases and J 0 bases, with 13 bases left between them. Germline loops: CDR1 SGHRS, CDR2 YFSETQ.